What follows are 29 T cell receptor beta chains derived from one specimen sequenced in a study of blood T cell repertoires in COVID-19. The table came from immunoSEQ multiplex PCR; TCRdb's copy has only in-frame clones and leaves some out. The sample has about 210,000 clones, 65% to 90% seen once; the top ten hold approximately 9%. The sample consisted of PBMCs or T cells enriched from blood (not recorded which). These receptors originate from a woman aged 45-60 years with acute COVID-19.

The chain couples TRBV28 to TRBJ2-1, with D tentatively TRBD2 (5 bases). V was shortened by 2 bases and J by 10 bases, with 15 bases between the two germline ends. The CDR3 has 14 residues. Germline assignment: CDR1 MDHEN and CDR2 SYDVKM. CDR3 bases: TGTGCCAGCAGTTTAGAGCGGCCGGGGATCGAGCAGTTCTTC. Translating it yields CASSLERPGIEQFF.

The V gene is TRBV6-6, the J gene TRBJ1-5, with D possibly matching TRBD1 (5 bases). Germline CDR1 and CDR2: MNHNY and SVGAGI (reference sequence). V was trimmed by 4 bases and J by 4 bases, leaving 11 bases between them. The CDR3 contains 14 residues. The DNA for the CDR3 is TGTGCCAGCAGTTCCCCGGGGGTTAATCAGCCCCAGCATTTT. Its translation: CASSSPGVNQPQHF.

V usage is TRBV10-1 and J usage is TRBJ2-2, with 7 bases identical to TRBD2. Germline CDR1 is WNHNN and CDR2 is SYGVQD (reference sequence). This CDR3 is 19 amino acids long. With 0 bases clipped from V and 5 bases from J, the junction kept 15 bases outside the gene matches. The CDR3 is CASSESGPSGRGYTGELFF. CDR3 in DNA: TGCGCCAGCAGTGAGTCGGGGCCCTCGGGGAGGGGCTATACCGGGGAGCTGTTTTTT.

V gene TRBV27 combines with J gene TRBJ2-1, with D maybe TRBD1 (6 bases). Trimming cost V 8 bases and J 9 bases, with 11 bases left between them. Germline V gives CDR1 MNHEY, CDR2 SMNVEV (reference sequence). The CDR3 contains 11 residues. The CDR3, as DNA: TGTGCCAGCCAGGGGTTCCGTGAGCAGTTCTTC. As protein: CASQGFREQFF.

This CDR3 reads CASSTGGTSTDTQYF. Written as DNA, the CDR3 is TGTGCCAGTAGTACGGGAGGGACGAGCACAGATACGCAGTATTTT. The chain recombines TRBV19 with TRBJ2-3; the match to TRBD2 covers 8 bases. Trimming at V came to 4 bases and at J to 0 bases, leaving 3 bases not matched to a gene. The V gene's germline CDR1 is LNHDA and CDR2 SQIVND (reference sequence). This CDR3 has 15 amino acids.

The CDR3 DNA reads TGTGCCAGCAGCCTCCGACAGGGGCAACAATCACCCCTCCACTTT. It translates to CASSLRQGQQSPLHF. The rearrangement links TRBV11-2 to TRBJ1-6; 8 positions match TRBD1. V lost 5 bases and J lost 10; bases outside the gene matches: 10. The CDR3 extends over 15 amino acids. The germline V gene encodes CDR1 SGHAT and CDR2 FQNNGV.

This chain connects TRBV4-1 to TRBJ2-3; D might be TRBD2 (6 bases). Trimming stripped 4 bases from V and 1 base from J, with 6 bases between. This CDR3 has 13 residues. Germline-derived CDR1 and CDR2 are MGHRA and YSYEKL. DNA of the CDR3: TGCGCCAGCAGCCGACTAGGCACAGATACGCAGTATTTT. Protein: CASSRLGTDTQYF.

The chain uses TRBV3-1 (or the pseudogene TRBV3-2) and TRBJ1-2; TRBD1 aligns across 8 bases. CDR3 size: 14 residues. The V gene end was trimmed by 1 base and the J gene end by 7 bases; junction bases not matched to a gene: 5. The germline CDR1 and CDR2 sequences are LGHDT and YNNKEL (reference sequence). The CDR3 is CASSQGQGRVGYTF. The CDR3 DNA reads TGTGCCAGCAGCCAAGGACAGGGGAGGGTTGGCTACACCTTC.

V is TRBV5-6 and J is TRBJ1-3; 8 nucleotides line up with TRBD1. Germline lookup yields CDR1 SGHDT and CDR2 YYEEEE. CDR3 length: 14 residues. The J segment lost 8 bases and the V segment lost 6 bases, leaving 10 bases of the junction unmatched. Here the CDR3 DNA reads TGTGCCAGCACAAGGAGACAGGGGAGAGACACCATATATTTT. This sequence encodes CASTRRQGRDTIYF.

The chain links TRBV24-1 to TRBJ2-5; 9 bases are a match to TRBD1. The CDR3 loop spans 16 amino acids. The germline V gene has CDR1 KGHDR and CDR2 SFDVKD. J lost 2 bases, V lost 4 bases, and 7 bases had no gene match. The DNA for the CDR3 is TGTGCCACCAGTGAATATGGGACAGGGCGACAAGAGACCCAGTACTTC. The encoded protein is CATSEYGTGRQETQYF.

V usage is TRBV6-2 or TRBV6-3 and J usage is TRBJ1-1, with D unclear. The CDR3 runs to 12 residues. Trimming left V 5 bases short and J 2 bases short, with 6 bases between. Germline CDR1 MNHEY, CDR2 SVGEGT. CDR3 sequence reads: CASSTTNTEAFF. CDR3 nucleotide sequence: TGTGCCAGCAGTACCACTAACACTGAAGCTTTCTTT.

V gene TRBV4-2 combines with J gene TRBJ2-1, with D possibly matching TRBD2 (5 bases). The CDR3 has 14 residues. V was clipped by 1 base and J by 7 bases, with 11 bases between them. Germline-derived CDR1 and CDR2 are LGHNA and YNFKEQ. The CDR3 DNA reads TGTGCCAGCAGCCAAGGGTCTAGCTTTAATGAGCAGTTCTTC. This sequence encodes CASSQGSSFNEQFF.

This clone was detected a few times. The genes are TRBV2 and TRBJ1-1; the D gene is possibly TRBD1 (5 bases). V shed 5 bases and J shed 0 bases, with 10 bases lying between them. CDR1 is SNHLY and CDR2 is FYNNEI in the germline V gene. This CDR3 region has 14 residues. In DNA form, the CDR3 reads TGTGCCAGCAGTAGCCAGGGCATGAACACTGAAGCTTTCTTT. This sequence encodes CASSSQGMNTEAFF.

This chain links TRBV5-6 with TRBJ2-1; 11 nucleotides match TRBD2. J was trimmed by 7 bases and V by 2 bases; bases with no gene match: 2. CDR3 length equals 14 residues. CDR1 is SGHDT, CDR2 YYEEEE, per germline. The chain's CDR3 is CASSFSGRVNEQFF. The CDR3 DNA follows: TGTGCCAGCAGCTTTAGCGGGAGGGTAAATGAGCAGTTCTTC.

This clone was seen more than once but under ten times. The J gene is TRBJ1-2, the V gene TRBV6-5; 9 nucleotides match TRBD1. V lost 4 bases to trimming and J lost 7 bases; unmatched junction nucleotides: 1. CDR1 and CDR2 (germline): MNHEY, SVGAGI. This CDR3 has 12 residues. CDR3 bases: TGTGCCAGCAGTTTGACAGGGGGTGGCTACACCTTC. It translates to CASSLTGGGYTF.

CDR3: CASSMGLAGANEQFF. The CDR3 DNA is TGTGCCAGCAGCATGGGACTAGCGGGAGCCAATGAGCAGTTCTTC. J is TRBJ2-1 and V is TRBV11-3; 14 bases are shared with TRBD2. Germline V gene lookup returns CDR1 SGHNT and CDR2 YENEEA. The V gene end was trimmed by 5 bases and the J gene end by 6 bases; junction bases not matched to a gene: 3. The CDR3 contains 15 residues.

The rearrangement uses TRBV5-4 and TRBJ2-7; 8 bases line up with TRBD2. CDR1 is SGHNT and CDR2 is YYREEE in the germline V gene (reference sequence). CDR3 size: 13 residues. V lost 2 bases to trimming and J lost 7 bases; unmatched junction nucleotides: 5. CDR3 region: CASSLGLAGEQYF. CDR3 DNA: TGTGCCAGCAGCTTAGGACTAGCCGGGGAGCAGTACTTC.

J is TRBJ2-7 and V is TRBV6-2 or TRBV6-3, with TRBD2 identical over 7 bases. From germline, CDR1 is MNHEY and CDR2 SVGEGT. Trimming took 2 bases from V and 2 from J; bases not matched to a gene: 6. The CDR3 has 15 amino acids. The CDR3 DNA sequence: TGTGCCAGCAGTTACGGCGGGGGTGTAACCTACGAGCAGTACTTC. Its translation is CASSYGGGVTYEQYF.

The rearrangement uses TRBV7-2 and TRBJ2-3, with a possible D match to TRBD2 (6 bases). CDR1 is SGHTA and CDR2 is FQGNSA in the germline V gene. The V end was cut by 1 base, the J end by 6 bases, with 11 bases between. The CDR3 has 14 amino acids. The CDR3 DNA is TGTGCCAGCAGCTTAGGGCTAGCGCGGGATACGCAGTATTTT. Translation: CASSLGLARDTQYF.

This sequence joins TRBV5-1 and TRBJ2-7; 9 nucleotides line up with TRBD1. V lost 2 bases and J lost 6; bases outside the gene matches: 9. Germline CDR1 reads SGHRS; CDR2 reads YFSETQ. This CDR3 spans 15 amino acids. In nucleotides, the CDR3 is TGCGCCAGCAGCTTTTCACCGGGACAGGGTACCGAGCAGTACTTC. Amino acid sequence: CASSFSPGQGTEQYF.

This sequence joins TRBV12-3 or TRBV12-4 and TRBJ2-7; D remains unclear. This CDR3 region has 12 residues. V was trimmed by 3 bases and J by 9 bases, leaving 12 bases between them. For the CDR3, the DNA is TGTGCCAGCAGTTTTTCCACCCCGGGGCAGTACTTC. Its protein is CASSFSTPGQYF.

The CDR3 region is CASSLILARETQYF. Written as DNA, the CDR3 is TGCGCCAGCAGCTTAATACTAGCGCGAGAGACCCAGTACTTC. This rearrangement joins TRBV5-1 to TRBJ2-5; 7 nucleotides match TRBD2. Germline-derived CDR1 and CDR2 are SGHRS and YFSETQ. The CDR3 is 14 amino acids. Germline trimming cut 2 bases from V and 4 bases from J; bases unmatched to any gene: 5.

The V call is TRBV28, the J call TRBJ2-7, with 10 positions matching TRBD1. V was pared by 8 bases and J by 6 bases, with 7 bases of the junction left unmatched. This CDR3 has 13 residues. CDR1 and CDR2 from the germline V gene are MDHEN and SYDVKM. The CDR3 sequence: CASRRDRGREQYF. Written as DNA, the CDR3 is TGTGCCAGCCGGAGGGACAGGGGTCGCGAGCAGTACTTC.

This chain joins TRBV4-3 and TRBJ1-5; the match to TRBD1 covers 7 bases. This CDR3 is 14 amino acids long. Germline values: CDR1 LGHNA, CDR2 YSLEER. With V trimmed by 6 bases and J by 4 bases, 6 bases remained unmatched. CDR3 sequence reads: CASRRKQGNQPQHF. CDR3 in DNA: TGCGCCAGCAGACGAAAACAGGGGAATCAGCCCCAGCATTTT.

The rearrangement links TRBV19 to TRBJ1-1, with 7 bases lining up with TRBD1. The CDR3 is made up of 13 amino acids. The J segment lost 11 bases and the V segment lost 5 bases, leaving 11 bases of the junction unmatched. Germline V gives CDR1 LNHDA, CDR2 SQIVND (reference sequence). CDR3 DNA sequence: TGTGCCAGTAGTGTCGACAGGGACGGTGGGGCTTTCTTT. It specifies CASSVDRDGGAFF.

The V and J genes are TRBV5-1 and TRBJ2-3, with D maybe TRBD1 (7 bases). V was shortened by 0 bases and J by 2 bases, with 13 bases between the two germline ends. The germline V gene encodes CDR1 SGHRS and CDR2 YFSETQ. The CDR3 extends over 16 amino acids. The DNA of the CDR3 is TGCGCCAGCAGCTTGGACCAGGGGGGCTTCACAGATACGCAGTATTTT. Translating gives CASSLDQGGFTDTQYF.

The chain couples TRBV4-3 to TRBJ2-5; D perhaps matches TRBD1 (5 bases). The CDR3 sequence is 16 residues long. V gave up 0 bases and J gave up 4 bases, with 15 bases separating them. From germline, CDR1 is LGHNA and CDR2 YSLEER. The CDR3 DNA follows: TGCGCCAGCAGCCAAGAAAGGGCCCTAAGGGGAGAGACCCAGTACTTC. This codes for CASSQERALRGETQYF.

The chain recombines TRBV18 with TRBJ2-3; no reliable D call. CDR3 size: 13 residues. Per germline, CDR1 KGHSH and CDR2 LQKENI. V was trimmed by 3 bases and J by 1 base, leaving 5 bases between them. Here the CDR3 reads CASSPLGTDTQYF. Here the CDR3 DNA reads TGTGCCAGCTCACCTTTAGGCACAGATACGCAGTATTTT.

The chain has TRBV5-5 and TRBJ2-5; TRBD2 might be the D (7 bases). The CDR3 extends over 14 amino acids. The germline V gene encodes CDR1 SGHKS and CDR2 YYEKEE (reference sequence). Deletions cut 4 bases from V and 4 bases from J, with 14 bases between. This CDR3 is CASSGGGFPETQYF. The CDR3 nucleotides read TGTGCCAGCAGCGGGGGGGGCTTCCCAGAGACCCAGTACTTC.